Below, 20 T cell receptor beta chains from the same sample are listed, as sequenced in a study of shared clonotypes between healthy human individuals. TCRdb's copy holds only in-frame clones and misses some; the assay was immunoSEQ multiplex PCR. Here the sample spans 2.3 million or so clones, 80% to 95% being singletons. Material for sequencing was naive CD4+ T cells from PBMCs. Subset: CD45RA+ positively selected. Receptors were obtained from a man younger than 30 in good health. Some clones in this sample may be carry-over from other donors' samples.

The chain uses TRBV10-3 and TRBJ2-5; TRBD1 is a possible D gene (7 bases). CDR3 size: 15 residues. Trimming took 0 bases from V and 5 from J, leaving 13 bases between them. Germline values: CDR1 ENHRY, CDR2 SYGVKD. The CDR3 coding sequence is TGTGCCATCAGTGAGTCGGAGGGGGCCGGGGAGACCCAGTACTTC. Its protein product is CAISESEGAGETQYF.

CDR3 amino acids: CASSLSDNQPQHF. CDR3 coding DNA: TGTGCCAGCAGCTTATCGGACAATCAGCCCCAGCATTTT. This chain uses TRBV7-3 with TRBJ1-5; D uncertain. Per germline, CDR1 SGHTA and CDR2 FQGTGA. Trimming pared 2 bases from V and 3 bases from J, leaving 5 bases between. CDR3 length: 13 amino acids.

The J gene is TRBJ2-7, the V gene TRBV2; D is perhaps TRBD2 (5 bases). CDR3 size: 17 residues. Per the germline V gene, CDR1 is SNHLY and CDR2 is FYNNEI. V shed 1 base and J shed 2 bases, with 18 bases lying between them. DNA of the CDR3: TGTGCCAGCAGTGAAGAAAGGGCGGGCCCTAGAACCTACGAGCAGTACTTC. Protein: CASSEERAGPRTYEQYF.

V gene TRBV4-2 combines with J gene TRBJ2-5, with D hard to call. This CDR3 region has 15 residues. V dropped 8 bases and J dropped 5 bases, with 21 bases sitting between them. The germline gives CDR1 LGHNA, CDR2 YNFKEQ. The CDR3 bases are TGTGCCAGCGGAGCATCTGGGTGGGTAGGGGAGACCCAGTACTTC. Translating gives CASGASGWVGETQYF.

The chain recombines TRBV6-6 with TRBJ1-5; D is uncertain. CDR1 and CDR2 from the germline V gene are MNHNY and SVGAGI (reference sequence). The V end was cut by 0 bases, the J end by 2 bases, with 11 bases between. The CDR3 runs 16 residues. The CDR3 nucleotides read TGTGCCAGCAGTTACTCGGTGGATTCGGGCAATCAGCCCCAGCATTTT. Protein product: CASSYSVDSGNQPQHF.

The chain carries TRBV5-6 and TRBJ2-7, with D perhaps matching TRBD1 (6 bases). CDR3 length: 14 residues. V shed 0 bases and J shed 0 bases, with 7 bases lying between them. Germline V gives CDR1 SGHDT, CDR2 YYEEEE. The CDR3 DNA reads TGTGCCAGCAGCTTGGGGGACAACTCCTACGAGCAGTACTTC. It specifies CASSLGDNSYEQYF.

The chain carries TRBV19 and TRBJ2-7, with D uncertain. CDR1 and CDR2 (germline): LNHDA, SQIVND (reference sequence). CDR3 length equals 13 residues. The V end lost 5 bases, the J end lost 1 base, and 9 bases lay between the germline ends. The CDR3 here is CASSYSLSYEQYF. The CDR3 DNA reads as TGTGCCAGTAGTTACTCATTATCCTACGAGCAGTACTTC.

The chain uses TRBV19 and TRBJ2-4, with a possible D match to TRBD2 (6 bases). Per the germline V gene, CDR1 is LNHDA and CDR2 is SQIVND (reference sequence). The CDR3 loop spans 13 amino acids. Trimming shortened V by 8 bases and J by 5 bases, and 13 bases separated the two germline ends. CDR3 loop: CASSTGVQNIQYF. CDR3 coding DNA: TGTGCCAGTTCGACGGGGGTACAAAACATTCAGTACTTC. The full variable domain, in which reference TRBV19 and TRBJ2-4 provide the parts outside the CDR3, is DGGITQSPKYLFRKEGQNVTLSCEQNLNHDAMYWYRQDPGQGLRLIYYSQIVNDFQKGDIAEGYSVSREKKESFPLTVTSAQKNPTAFYLCASSTGVQNIQYFGAGTRLSVL.

This clone has more than one count but fewer than ten. The chain uses TRBV19 and TRBJ1-4, with TRBD1 matching 9 bases. Germline V gene lookup returns CDR1 LNHDA and CDR2 SQIVND (reference sequence). Germline trimming cut 9 bases from V and 6 bases from J; bases unmatched to any gene: 11. The CDR3 has 15 amino acids. The CDR3 protein is CARPQGARRDEKLFF. The CDR3 nucleotides are TGTGCCAGACCACAGGGGGCTCGGAGGGATGAAAAACTGTTTTTT. Complete variable domain (other parts from reference TRBV19 and TRBJ1-4): DGGITQSPKYLFRKEGQNVTLSCEQNLNHDAMYWYRQDPGQGLRLIYYSQIVNDFQKGDIAEGYSVSREKKESFPLTVTSAQKNPTAFYLCARPQGARRDEKLFFGSGTQLSVL.

This clone was recorded a few times. Distinct nucleotide sequences in the sample also encode this CDR3. The chain joins TRBV2 to TRBJ2-1, with D hard to call. The CDR3 has 11 amino acids. The V gene lost 4 bases and the J gene lost 4 bases, with 2 bases spanning the gap. Germline V gives CDR1 SNHLY, CDR2 FYNNEI. CDR3 in DNA: TGTGCCAGCAGTGGTTACAATGAGCAGTTCTTC. Protein product: CASSGYNEQFF.

The chain links TRBV7-9 to TRBJ1-2; 7 nucleotides match TRBD1. With 2 bases clipped from V and 4 bases from J, the junction kept 7 bases outside the gene matches. The CDR3 is 15 residues long. The germline gives CDR1 SEHNR, CDR2 FQNEAQ (reference sequence). Written as DNA, the CDR3 is TGTGCCAGCAGCTTAAACGACAGGGAAGGCTATGGCTACACCTTC. Translation gives CASSLNDREGYGYTF.

This clone was counted between two and nine times. This sequence joins TRBV5-6 and TRBJ2-5; weak D call: TRBD2 (6 bases). The CDR3 has 15 residues. Germline lookup yields CDR1 SGHDT and CDR2 YYEEEE. Deletions cut 0 bases from V and 4 bases from J, with 13 bases between. The CDR3 DNA is TGTGCCAGCAGCTTGGTATCGGCGGGGACAGAGACCCAGTACTTC. Protein: CASSLVSAGTETQYF.

The rearrangement links TRBV28 to TRBJ2-5; TRBD1 agrees at 11 bases. The germline gives CDR1 MDHEN, CDR2 SYDVKM. The CDR3 is 15 residues long. J was trimmed by 4 bases and V by 3 bases; bases with no gene match: 4. CDR3 residues: CASSLMGQGGETQYF. CDR3 coding DNA: TGTGCCAGCAGTTTGATGGGACAGGGGGGAGAGACCCAGTACTTC.

The V call is TRBV7-3, the J call TRBJ2-1, with 12 bases matching TRBD2. Germline assignment: CDR1 SGHTA and CDR2 FQGTGA. The CDR3 is 18 residues long. The V gene end was trimmed by 0 bases and the J gene end by 4 bases; junction bases not matched to a gene: 7. The CDR3 is CASSLTVTSGSPYNEQFF. CDR3 DNA: TGTGCCAGCAGCTTAACGGTGACTAGCGGGAGTCCTTACAATGAGCAGTTCTTC.

V usage is TRBV4-1 and J usage is TRBJ1-4, with D uncertain. The ends were cut back, 4 bases at V and 7 bases at J, with 13 bases in the middle. This CDR3 comprises 14 residues. Germline loops: CDR1 MGHRA, CDR2 YSYEKL. CDR3 nucleotides: TGCGCCAGCAGCCGCCCAGGCGGGTCTGAAAAACTGTTTTTT. As protein: CASSRPGGSEKLFF.

The count of this clone is one. The chain joins TRBV6-6 to TRBJ1-2, with D tentatively TRBD1 (5 bases). The CDR3 loop spans 12 amino acids. Germline V gene sequence: CDR1 MNHNY, CDR2 SVGAGI (reference sequence). V was shortened by 5 bases and J by 8 bases, with 12 bases between the two germline ends. As DNA, the CDR3 is TGTGCCAGCAGTCCCGGCAGGGACGGCTACACCTTC. This sequence encodes CASSPGRDGYTF.

This chain uses TRBV5-5 with TRBJ1-2; D is undetermined. Germline V gene sequence: CDR1 SGHKS, CDR2 YYEKEE (reference sequence). The V end was cut by 0 bases, the J end by 3 bases, with 9 bases between. CDR3 length equals 14 residues. The CDR3 bases are TGTGCCAGCAGCTTGGACACCGCTGACTATGGCTACACCTTC. As protein: CASSLDTADYGYTF.

DNA of the CDR3: TGTGCCAGTAGTAGGGGGCGCACTGAAGCTTTCTTT. Encoded protein: CASSRGRTEAFF. This chain connects TRBV19 to TRBJ1-1; D is possibly TRBD1 (6 bases). CDR3 length: 12 residues. V lost 4 bases to trimming and J lost 4 bases, with 7 bases between them. Germline CDR1 LNHDA, CDR2 SQIVND (reference sequence). Combining the CDR3 with reference TRBV19 and TRBJ1-1 gives the whole variable domain DGGITQSPKYLFRKEGQNVTLSCEQNLNHDAMYWYRQDPGQGLRLIYYSQIVNDFQKGDIAEGYSVSREKKESFPLTVTSAQKNPTAFYLCASSRGRTEAFFGQGTRLTVV.

The gene calls are TRBV7-8 and TRBJ1-3; 9 bases agree with TRBD1. This CDR3 has 17 amino acids. The germline CDR1 and CDR2 sequences are SGHVS and FQNEAQ. J was trimmed by 4 bases and V by 3 bases; bases with no gene match: 10. The CDR3 nucleotides read TGTGCCAGCAGCTTGCCCAGAGACAGGGGGACCGGAAACACCATATATTTT. Its translation: CASSLPRDRGTGNTIYF.

The chain carries TRBV5-4 and TRBJ2-7, with 10 bases aligning to TRBD2. Germline loops: CDR1 SGHNT, CDR2 YYREEE (reference sequence). The CDR3 contains 15 residues. The V segment lost 3 bases and the J segment 2 bases; nucleotides outside the gene matches: 5. CDR3 DNA sequence: TGTGCCAGCAGCTCAAGGACTAGCGGAACCTACGAGCAGTACTTC. It encodes CASSSRTSGTYEQYF.